This section outlines one T cell receptor (beta chain) sequence together with its context. Its target is unknown. This CDR3 comprises 14 residues. V lost 9 bases, J lost 0 bases, and 13 bases lay in between. This sample was included in a study of T-cell memory formation after mild COVID-19. General study findings and limits: Balance between CD4 and CD8 was seen in clones contracting day 15 to 85, and a CD4+ lean was seen in later expanders. Of the contracting clones, CD4+ ones lay mainly in CM and EM, and CD8+ ones in EMRA.

TCRdb redid the calling of the 5' RACE reads with MiXCR, one entry per CDR3 protein. The repertoire holds some 290,000 distinct CDR3 sequences, around 15% seen once, with approximately 23% in the top ten. The receptor's source is a man younger than 35 who had mild COVID-19 (a few samples of this study predate the infection). Cell type and time point are not known. The sample comprised PBMCs or a T cell subset sorted from them (not recorded which). The chain employs TRBV12-3 or TRBV12-4 and TRBJ2-3; either TRBD1 or TRBD2 may supply D (5 bases each). The CDR3 bases are TGTGCCAGTCATGGTTGGGGGAGCACAGATACGCAGTATTTT. Its protein is CASHGWGSTDTQYF.